Listed here are 13 T cell receptor beta chains from one sample, sequenced in a study of CD8 T cells in ankylosing spondylitis. Study-level findings and limits: Typical of ankylosing spondylitis blood, it appeared, was a TCR beta motif of under 10 highly homologous variants.

Antigens of these TCRs are unknown. One entry per CDR3 protein, called by TCRdb with MiXCR from the 5' RACE reads. The repertoire has around 480,000 distinct CDR3 sequences, 17% of them found once; the top ten carry 1%. The sequenced material came from blood, either unsorted or a sorted T cell fraction (not recorded which). The receptor set was obtained from a male donor with ankylosing spondylitis.

This clonotype was seen only a few times. The rearrangement uses TRBV5-5 and TRBJ1-5; D uncertain. Trimming cost V 5 bases and J 0 bases, with 9 bases left between them. Germline CDR1 and CDR2: SGHKS and YYEKEE (reference sequence). The CDR3 spans 14 residues. CDR3 nucleotides: TGTGCCAGCAGTTTCAGTTATAGCAATCAGCCCCAGCATTTT. Its protein is CASSFSYSNQPQHF.

The chain recombines TRBV2 with TRBJ2-2; TRBD1 might be the D (5 bases). V lost 6 bases and J lost 5, with 10 bases in between. CDR1 and CDR2 (germline): SNHLY, FYNNEI. The CDR3 spans 13 residues. The DNA for the CDR3 is TGTGCCAGCAGGAAGACAGCAACCGGGGAGCTGTTTTTT. Translation gives CASRKTATGELFF. Full variable domain (missing parts from reference TRBV2 and TRBJ2-2): EPEVTQTPSHQVTQMGQEVILRCVPISNHLYFYWYRQILGQKVEFLVSFYNNEISEKSEIFDDQFSVERPDGSNFTLKIRSTKLEDSAMYFCASRKTATGELFFGEGSRLTVL.

In nucleotides, the CDR3 is TGTGCCAGCAGCCAGGCCCCGACAGGCTATGGCTACACCTTC. Translated, it gives CASSQAPTGYGYTF. The genes are TRBV4-2 and TRBJ1-2; TRBD1 might be the D (6 bases). Germline V CDR1 and CDR2: LGHNA, YNFKEQ. The V gene lost 3 bases and the J gene lost 4 bases, with 12 bases spanning the gap. This CDR3 spans 14 amino acids.

The chain carries TRBV6-2 or TRBV6-3 and TRBJ2-7; D possibly corresponds to TRBD1 (8 bases). The V gene's germline CDR1 is MNHEY and CDR2 SVGEGT. Trimming removed 2 bases from V and 3 bases from J, with 17 bases in between. This CDR3 spans 16 amino acids. The DNA of the CDR3 is TGTGCCAGCAGTTACGGAACAGGGGGGGATATCTACGAGCAGTACTTC. Residues: CASSYGTGGDIYEQYF.

In the case of this clonotype: An end of the junction does not agree with germline; a read error may underlie this. The rearrangement joins TRBV7-6 to TRBJ1-4; D possibly corresponds to TRBD1 (6 bases). The germline V gene has CDR1 SGHVS and CDR2 FNYEAQ. CDR3 length equals 15 residues. In DNA form, the CDR3 reads TGTGCCAGCAGCTTAAACAGGGCGACTAATGAAAAACTGATTTTT. Translation gives CASSLNRATNEKLIF. The variable domain in full, completed from reference TRBV7-6 and TRBJ1-4, reads GAGVSQSPRYKVTKRGQDVALRCDPISGHVSLYWYRQALGQGPEFLTYFNYEAQQDKSGLPNDRFSAERPEGSISTLTIQRTEQRDSAMYRCASSLNRATNEKLIFGSGTQLSVL.

The chain recombines TRBV2 with TRBJ2-2; D is tentatively TRBD1 or TRBD2 (5 bases each). V gave up 5 bases and J gave up 0 bases, with 19 bases separating them. The CDR3 consists of 18 residues. Germline assignment: CDR1 SNHLY and CDR2 FYNNEI. The CDR3 reads CASSPGPSPGPNTGELFF. The CDR3 coding sequence is TGTGCCAGCAGTCCGGGACCCTCACCCGGTCCGAACACCGGGGAGCTGTTTTTT.

This clonotype appeared a few times. The V call is TRBV7-2, the J call TRBJ2-7; maybe TRBD2 (7 bases). The V gene's germline CDR1 is SGHTA and CDR2 FQGNSA. This CDR3 comprises 14 residues. The V and J ends lost 1 base and 5 bases respectively, with 12 bases between them. CDR3 bases: TGTGCCAGCAGCTTAGTGGGGGGGGCCCACGAGCAGTACTTC. Its protein product is CASSLVGGAHEQYF.

This sequence joins TRBV2 and TRBJ1-2; no reliable D call. The CDR3 is made up of 14 amino acids. Germline values: CDR1 SNHLY, CDR2 FYNNEI. Trimming took off 5 bases at V and 5 bases at J, with 15 bases between the two ends. CDR3 protein: CASSPRVTEYGYTF. The CDR3 DNA reads as TGTGCCAGCAGTCCCCGTGTGACGGAATATGGCTACACCTTC.

Many counts were recorded for this clonotype. V usage is TRBV12-3 or TRBV12-4 and J usage is TRBJ1-2, with D tentatively TRBD1 (5 bases). The CDR3 has 11 amino acids. V lost 6 bases, J lost 4 bases, and 6 bases lay in between. This CDR3 reads CASRQAYGYTF. The CDR3 DNA reads TGTGCCAGCAGACAGGCCTATGGCTACACCTTC.

The chain couples TRBV12-3 or TRBV12-4 to TRBJ2-3; 8 nucleotides align to TRBD2. The CDR3 length is 18 residues. V trimming: 3 bases; J trimming: 2 bases; junction bases outside the gene matches: 13. CDR3 sequence reads: CASSLSMFFGGATDTQYF. For the CDR3, the DNA is TGTGCCAGCAGTTTGTCGATGTTTTTCGGGGGGGCCACAGATACGCAGTATTTT.

This clonotype was seen at least ten times. The rearrangement links TRBV5-1 to TRBJ1-1; D remains ambiguous. Germline CDR1 SGHRS, CDR2 YFSETQ. The germline V and J ends were trimmed by 3 bases and 11 bases, with 14 bases remaining between them. The CDR3 is 12 amino acids. In DNA, the CDR3 is TGCGCCAGCAGCTCGGACCAGACGGCGGCTTTCTTT. It codes for CASSSDQTAAFF.

The genes are TRBV11-2 and TRBJ2-3; unclear D gene. In germline, CDR1 is SGHAT, CDR2 FQNNGV. Deletions cut 5 bases from V and 2 bases from J, with 8 bases between. This CDR3 region has 13 residues. CDR3 region: CASSGWLTDTQYF. For the CDR3, the DNA is TGTGCCAGCAGCGGTTGGCTCACAGATACGCAGTATTTT.

This clonotype occurred a few times. The V and J genes are TRBV6-1 and TRBJ2-6; D is uncertain. Trimming removed 7 bases at V and 0 bases at J, with 10 bases between. Germline CDR1 reads MNHNS; CDR2 reads SASEGT. There are 15 residues in the CDR3. CDR3 sequence (DNA): TGTGCCAGCATGGAAAGGTTCTCTGGGGCCAACGTCCTGACTTTC. Protein sequence: CASMERFSGANVLTF.